Shown below are 22 T cell receptor beta chains from a single sample sequenced in a study of T cells after yellow fever vaccination. Via MiXCR, TCRdb re-called the 5' RACE reads, giving one row per CDR3 protein. The table includes 450,000 to 650,000 distinct CDR3 sequences, around a fifth detected once. The input for sequencing was PBMCs, taken roughly 20 days after the first yellow fever vaccination. The receptors were gathered from a man aged 18 to 30 who received the YFV17D yellow fever vaccine.

This chain uses TRBV15 with TRBJ2-1; D is possibly TRBD2 (6 bases). The CDR3 covers 14 residues. Germline CDR1 LNHNV, CDR2 YYDKDF (reference sequence). Trimming removed 1 base from V and 8 bases from J, with 12 bases in between. CDR3 sequence: CATSRGGTVYEQFF. CDR3 DNA sequence: TGTGCCACCAGCAGAGGGGGGACTGTCTATGAGCAGTTCTTC.

The chain couples TRBV9 to TRBJ2-2, with 8 bases matching TRBD2. The germline V gene encodes CDR1 SGDLS and CDR2 YYNGEE. The CDR3 extends over 15 amino acids. After removal of 3 bases from V and 5 bases from J, the junction contained 6 bases not matched to a gene. CDR3 loop: CASSESGGSTGELFF. The CDR3 nucleotides read TGTGCCAGCAGCGAAAGCGGGGGTAGTACCGGGGAGCTGTTTTTT.

This clonotype turned up a few times. This chain links TRBV7-2 with TRBJ2-5, with a possible D match to TRBD1 (5 bases). The V end was cut by 5 bases, the J end by 5 bases, with 15 bases between. The CDR3 spans 14 residues. The V gene's germline CDR1 is SGHTA and CDR2 FQGNSA. The CDR3 is CASSQNQGLETQYF. CDR3 nucleotide sequence: TGTGCCAGCAGCCAGAACCAGGGCCTGGAGACCCAGTACTTC.

The J gene is TRBJ2-3, the V gene TRBV6-5; 7 nucleotides align to TRBD2. The ends lost 0 bases at V and 6 bases at J; junction bases unmatched: 6. Per the germline V gene, CDR1 is MNHEY and CDR2 is SVGAGI. The CDR3 is made up of 15 amino acids. The chain's CDR3 is CASSYSGLSEDTQYF. For the CDR3, the DNA is TGTGCCAGCAGTTACTCGGGACTAAGTGAGGATACGCAGTATTTT.

This chain links TRBV29-1 with TRBJ2-3; the match to TRBD2 covers 12 bases. Germline-derived CDR1 and CDR2 are SQVTM and ANQGSEA. This CDR3 spans 16 amino acids. V was clipped by 6 bases and J by 1 base; unmatched bases: 8. The DNA of the CDR3 is TGCAGCGTCGAGGGAAGACTAGCGGGGGGCACAGATACGCAGTATTTT. Translated, it gives CSVEGRLAGGTDTQYF.

At least ten counts were recorded for this clonotype. The V call is TRBV11-2, the J call TRBJ1-1, with TRBD1 matching over 7 bases. Germline loops: CDR1 SGHAT, CDR2 FQNNGV. With 8 bases clipped from V and 0 bases from J, the junction kept 9 bases outside the gene matches. There are 15 residues in the CDR3. The CDR3 nucleotides are TGTGCCAGCCGCCAGGGGGTCAAGGTGAACACTGAAGCTTTCTTT. This translates into CASRQGVKVNTEAFF.

This clonotype was counted many times. The rearrangement uses TRBV5-1 and TRBJ2-5; D is tentatively TRBD1 or TRBD2 (5 bases each). The V gene's germline CDR1 is SGHRS and CDR2 YFSETQ. The CDR3 is 13 residues long. Trimming took 4 bases from V and 2 from J, leaving 9 bases between them. The CDR3 spells CASSRDGQETQYF. In DNA, the CDR3 is TGCGCCAGCAGCCGGGACGGACAAGAGACCCAGTACTTC.

This clonotype was seen a handful of times. The chain combines TRBV12-3 or TRBV12-4 with TRBJ1-2; 7 bases fit TRBD1. The CDR3 contains 16 residues. The V and J ends lost 6 bases and 0 bases, in that order; junction bases with no gene match: 10. As DNA, the CDR3 is TGTGCCAGCAGGGGAGGGGGCGGGGGACCTAACTATGGCTACACCTTC. This encodes CASRGGGGGPNYGYTF.

This chain uses TRBV3-1 with TRBJ1-1; D is undetermined. This CDR3 region has 11 residues. Per the germline V gene, CDR1 is LGHDT and CDR2 is YNNKEL (reference sequence). V lost 3 bases and J 8 bases, leaving 7 bases between the germline ends. Written as DNA, the CDR3 is TGTGCCAGCAGCCACTCGTCCGAAGCTTTCTTT. Encoded protein: CASSHSSEAFF.

This clonotype was seen many times. The V and J genes are TRBV4-2 and TRBJ2-3; 9 bases match TRBD1. The CDR3 length is 16 residues. V was pared by 2 bases and J by 4 bases, with 7 bases of the junction left unmatched. Germline assignment: CDR1 LGHNA and CDR2 YNFKEQ. The CDR3 sequence is CASSQPGTGRADTQYF. The CDR3 nucleotides are TGTGCCAGCAGCCAACCTGGGACAGGGAGGGCAGATACGCAGTATTTT.

This clonotype was picked up one time. V and J are TRBV7-9 and TRBJ2-1; 13 bases agree with TRBD2. V gave up 5 bases and J gave up 7 bases; unmatched junction bases: 8. The CDR3 totals 16 residues. Germline CDR1 reads SEHNR; CDR2 reads FQNEAQ (reference sequence). CDR3: CASSAPGLAGLNEQFF. The CDR3 region has the DNA TGTGCCAGCAGCGCTCCGGGACTAGCGGGGTTAAATGAGCAGTTCTTC.

This clonotype came up a few times. V and J are TRBV4-2 and TRBJ1-2; no definite D call. In germline, CDR1 is LGHNA, CDR2 YNFKEQ. The CDR3 length is 16 residues. V was trimmed by 0 bases and J by 3 bases, leaving 14 bases between them. Written as DNA, the CDR3 is TGTGCCAGCAGCCAAGAGGAGACGGCGCGGGACTATGGCTACACCTTC. It encodes CASSQEETARDYGYTF.

This clonotype was seen once. The chain couples TRBV7-9 to TRBJ2-3; D is uncertain. Germline values: CDR1 SEHNR, CDR2 FQNEAQ (reference sequence). The CDR3 totals 14 residues. V dropped 5 bases and J dropped 2 bases, with 11 bases sitting between them. The DNA for the CDR3 is TGTGCCAGCAGCCCGCAGGACCTCACAGATACGCAGTATTTT. As protein: CASSPQDLTDTQYF.

In its sample, this clonotype was seen a few times. The chain uses TRBV4-1 and TRBJ2-5; 10 nucleotides align to TRBD2. The CDR3 sequence is 14 residues long. V shed 3 bases, J shed 3 bases, and the junction held 1 base outside the gene matches. The germline CDR1 and CDR2 sequences are MGHRA and YSYEKL. This CDR3 is CASSHSGGKETQYF. DNA of the CDR3: TGCGCCAGCAGCCATAGCGGGGGGAAAGAGACCCAGTACTTC.

The V gene is TRBV12-3 or TRBV12-4, the J gene TRBJ2-7; perhaps TRBD1 as D (6 bases). The V end lost 7 bases, the J end lost 3 bases, and 19 bases lay between the germline ends. CDR3 length: 15 amino acids. CDR3: CASTSPGQRHYEQYF. The CDR3 nucleotides read TGTGCCAGCACCTCCCCAGGACAGAGACACTACGAGCAGTACTTC.

This clonotype has a handful of counts. The J gene is TRBJ2-1, the V gene TRBV19; TRBD2 aligns across 7 bases. The CDR3 consists of 14 residues. Germline V gene data show CDR1 as LNHDA and CDR2 as SQIVND (reference sequence). Trimming removed 6 bases from V and 4 bases from J; junction bases left unmatched: 6. CDR3 nucleotide sequence: TGTGCCAGTAGAACAGCGGGGCGATACAATGAGCAGTTCTTC. This gives the protein CASRTAGRYNEQFF. The whole variable domain, filled in from reference TRBV19 and TRBJ2-1, reads DGGITQSPKYLFRKEGQNVTLSCEQNLNHDAMYWYRQDPGQGLRLIYYSQIVNDFQKGDIAEGYSVSREKKESFPLTVTSAQKNPTAFYLCASRTAGRYNEQFFGPGTRLTVL.

The chain links TRBV27 to TRBJ1-2; possible D gene TRBD1, 5 bases. Germline CDR1 and CDR2: MNHEY and SMNVEV (reference sequence). The CDR3 is 16 amino acids. V was clipped by 0 bases and J by 8 bases, with 19 bases between them. The CDR3 region is CASSLSISGLRKGYTF. CDR3 bases: TGTGCCAGCAGTTTATCGATCTCGGGGCTGAGGAAAGGCTACACCTTC.

Only a few counts were recorded for this clonotype. The chain is built from TRBV15 and TRBJ1-5; possible D gene TRBD1, 5 bases. This CDR3 is 14 amino acids long. CDR1 is LNHNV, CDR2 YYDKDF, per germline (reference sequence). Trimming shortened V by 3 bases and J by 3 bases, and 9 bases separated the two germline ends. The CDR3 nucleotides read TGTGCCACCAGCAGTGAGGGGACCAATCAGCCCCAGCATTTT. Translated: CATSSEGTNQPQHF.

The chain is built from TRBV10-3 and TRBJ1-1; 12 bases line up with TRBD1. The V segment lost 0 bases and the J segment 1 base; nucleotides outside the gene matches: 6. Per the germline V gene, CDR1 is ENHRY and CDR2 is SYGVKD. This CDR3 has 18 residues. CDR3 region: CAISESSGQGARNTEAFF. DNA of the CDR3: TGTGCCATCAGTGAGTCGTCGGGACAGGGGGCTCGGAACACTGAAGCTTTCTTT.

There are a few counts of this clonotype. The chain is built from TRBV5-1 and TRBJ1-5, with 10 nucleotides matching TRBD1. From germline, CDR1 is SGHRS and CDR2 YFSETQ. This CDR3 is built from 15 residues. The junction had 3 bases not matched to a gene; V was cut back by 0 bases and J by 6 bases. The CDR3: CASSLGQGASQPQHF. The CDR3 DNA reads TGCGCCAGCAGCTTGGGACAGGGGGCGAGTCAGCCCCAGCATTTT.

This clonotype showed up just a few times. The chain employs TRBV12-3 or TRBV12-4 and TRBJ2-2, with 10 bases lining up with TRBD1. This CDR3 has 16 residues. Losses at the gene ends were 10 bases for V and 2 bases for J; bases not matched to a gene: 10. The CDR3 loop reads CATKDRGPFNTGELFF. In DNA form, the CDR3 reads TGTGCCACCAAAGACAGGGGGCCTTTTAACACCGGGGAGCTGTTTTTT.

The chain links TRBV7-2 to TRBJ2-3; D not certain. Per the germline V gene, CDR1 is SGHTA and CDR2 is FQGNSA. The CDR3 loop spans 15 amino acids. Trimming removed 1 base from V and 3 bases from J, with 11 bases in between. The CDR3 protein is CASSLVPIPTDTQYF. The CDR3 nucleotides read TGTGCCAGCAGCTTAGTCCCCATCCCTACAGATACGCAGTATTTT.